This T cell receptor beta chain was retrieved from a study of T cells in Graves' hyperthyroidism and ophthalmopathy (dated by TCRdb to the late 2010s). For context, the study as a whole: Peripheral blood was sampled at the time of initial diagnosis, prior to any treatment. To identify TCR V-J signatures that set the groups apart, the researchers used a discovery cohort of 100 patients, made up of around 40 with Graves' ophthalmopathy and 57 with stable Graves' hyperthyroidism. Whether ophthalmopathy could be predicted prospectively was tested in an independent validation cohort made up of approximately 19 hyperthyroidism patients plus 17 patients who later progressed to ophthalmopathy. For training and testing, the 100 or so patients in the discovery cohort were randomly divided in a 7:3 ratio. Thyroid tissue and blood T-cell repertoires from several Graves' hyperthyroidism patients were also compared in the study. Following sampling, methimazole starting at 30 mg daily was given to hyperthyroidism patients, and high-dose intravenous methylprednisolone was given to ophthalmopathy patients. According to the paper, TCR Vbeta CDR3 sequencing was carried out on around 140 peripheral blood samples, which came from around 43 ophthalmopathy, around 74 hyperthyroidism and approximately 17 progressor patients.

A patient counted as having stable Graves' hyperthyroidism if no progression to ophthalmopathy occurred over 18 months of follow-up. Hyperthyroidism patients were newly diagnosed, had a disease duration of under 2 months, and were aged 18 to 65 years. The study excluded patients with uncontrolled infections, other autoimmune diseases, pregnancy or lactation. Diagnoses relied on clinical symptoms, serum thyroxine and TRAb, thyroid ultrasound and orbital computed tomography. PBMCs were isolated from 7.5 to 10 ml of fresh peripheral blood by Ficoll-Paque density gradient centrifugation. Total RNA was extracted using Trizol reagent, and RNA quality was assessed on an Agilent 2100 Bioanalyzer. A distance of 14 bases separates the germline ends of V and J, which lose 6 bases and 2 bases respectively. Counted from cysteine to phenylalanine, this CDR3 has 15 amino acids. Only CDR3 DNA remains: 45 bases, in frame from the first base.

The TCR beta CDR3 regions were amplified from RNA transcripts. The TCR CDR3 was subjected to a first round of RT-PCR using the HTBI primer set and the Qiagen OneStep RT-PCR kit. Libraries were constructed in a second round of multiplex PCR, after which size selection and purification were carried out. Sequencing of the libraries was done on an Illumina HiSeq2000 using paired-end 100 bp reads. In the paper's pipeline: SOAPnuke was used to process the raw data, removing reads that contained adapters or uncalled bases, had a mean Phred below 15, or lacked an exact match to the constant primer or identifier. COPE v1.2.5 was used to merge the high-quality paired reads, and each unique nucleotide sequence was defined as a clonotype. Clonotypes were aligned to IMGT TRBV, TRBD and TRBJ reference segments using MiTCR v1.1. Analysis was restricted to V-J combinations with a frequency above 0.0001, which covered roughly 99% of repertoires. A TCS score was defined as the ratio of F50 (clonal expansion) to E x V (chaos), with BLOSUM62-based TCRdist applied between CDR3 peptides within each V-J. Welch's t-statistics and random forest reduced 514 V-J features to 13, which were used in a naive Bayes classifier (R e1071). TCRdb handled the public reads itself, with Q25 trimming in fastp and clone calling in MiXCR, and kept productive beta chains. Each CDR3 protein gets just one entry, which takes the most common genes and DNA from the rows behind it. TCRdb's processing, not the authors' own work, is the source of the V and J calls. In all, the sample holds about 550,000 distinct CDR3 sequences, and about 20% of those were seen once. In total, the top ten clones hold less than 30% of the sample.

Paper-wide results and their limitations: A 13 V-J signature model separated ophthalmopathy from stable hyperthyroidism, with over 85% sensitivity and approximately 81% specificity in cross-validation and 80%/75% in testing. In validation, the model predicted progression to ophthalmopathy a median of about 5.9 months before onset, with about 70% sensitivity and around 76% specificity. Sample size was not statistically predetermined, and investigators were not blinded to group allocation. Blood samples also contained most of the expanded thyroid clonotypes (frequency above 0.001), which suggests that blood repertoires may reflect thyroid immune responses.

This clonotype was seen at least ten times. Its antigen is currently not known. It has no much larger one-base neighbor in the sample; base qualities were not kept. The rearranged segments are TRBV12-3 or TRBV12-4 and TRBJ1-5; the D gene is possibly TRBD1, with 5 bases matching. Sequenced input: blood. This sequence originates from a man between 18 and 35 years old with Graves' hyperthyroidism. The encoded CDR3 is CASSLRARGNQPQHF. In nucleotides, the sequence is TGTGCCAGCAGCCTCAGGGCCAGGGGCAATCAGCCCCAGCATTTT.